A selection of T cell receptor beta chains follows, all from one sample in a study of blood T cell repertoires in COVID-19. Here immunoSEQ multiplex PCR was the method, and the copy in TCRdb shows in-frame clones only, minus some. The repertoire consists of about 370,000 clones, with roughly 90% occurring once and the leading ten covering 3%. What was sequenced was peripheral blood. These receptors were obtained from a woman in her 30s with COVID-19, enrolled during active disease. Both conserved end residues are part of each CDR3. A D gene is named only where the DNA matches it firmly. Where a row states a size, it is once, few, many or the class of an expanded clone; other rows omit it.

D	size	J	V	DNA	CDR3
-	-	TRBJ2-3	TRBV5-1	TGCGCCAGCAGCTTGGGACAGCCCTACACAGATACGCAGTATTTT	CASSLGQPYTDTQYF
TRBD1	-	TRBJ1-4	TRBV19	TGTGCCAGTAGTACCCAACAGGGGGGAAATGAAAAACTGTTTTTT	CASSTQQGGNEKLFF
TRBD1	-	TRBJ2-7	TRBV2	TGTGCCAGCAGTGGACAGGGGGCCTACGAGCAGTACTTC	CASSGQGAYEQYF
TRBD1	-	TRBJ1-1	TRBV19	TGTGCCAGTAAGCTACAGGGGGGAACTGAAGCTTTCTTT	CASKLQGGTEAFF
-	-	TRBJ1-4	TRBV6-4	TGTGCCAGCAGCGCGGACGGGGCAACTAATGAAAAACTGTTTTTT	CASSADGATNEKLFF
-	-	TRBJ1-5	TRBV10-3	TGTGCCATCAGTGAGAGAGGGCAGGTCTTAGCTTATAGCAATCAGCCCCAGCATTTT	CAISERGQVLAYSNQPQHF
TRBD2	-	TRBJ2-3	TRBV4-2	TGTGCCAGCAGCCAAGATCTAGCGGGGAGCACAGATACGCAGTATTTT	CASSQDLAGSTDTQYF
-	once	TRBJ2-7	TRBV9	TGTGCCAGCAGCGTATACAGACAAAGCGAGCAGTACTTC	CASSVYRQSEQYF
-	-	TRBJ1-4	TRBV19	TGTGCCAGTAGTCCGACAGCCCAGAATGAAAAACTGTTTTTT	CASSPTAQNEKLFF
TRBD1	-	TRBJ1-5	TRBV29-1	TGCAGCGTTGAATATTATCAGGGGGTAAGAAGCAATCAGCCCCAGCATTTT	CSVEYYQGVRSNQPQHF
-	-	TRBJ1-2	TRBV4-2	TGTGCCAGCAGCCAAGATGCGGGGCTCTATGGCTACACCTTC	CASSQDAGLYGYTF
-	-	TRBJ1-3	TRBV29-1	TGCAGCGCATCGACAGGACTCTCTGGAAACACCATATATTTT	CSASTGLSGNTIYF
-	-	TRBJ1-5	TRBV14	TGTGCCAGCAGTCCTCACGCGGGGGTAGTACGGATTCGGGAATGGCAGCCCCAGCATTTT	CASSPHAGVVRIREWQPQHF
TRBD1	-	TRBJ2-2	TRBV25-1	TGTGCCAGCCATCCCGGGACAGGGGATACCGGGGAGCTGTTTTTT	CASHPGTGDTGELFF
TRBD1	-	TRBJ1-2	TRBV10-1	TGCGCCAGCAACCCCGGGACAGGTGTATCCCTCACCTTC	CASNPGTGVSLTF
TRBD1	-	TRBJ1-1	TRBV6-2/TRBV6-3	TGTGCCAGCAGTTACCCCTTCCTGACAGGGATGAACACTGAAGCTTTCTTT	CASSYPFLTGMNTEAFF
-	-	TRBJ1-3	TRBV5-1	TGCGCCAGCAGCTTGGAACAGGGCGCTGGAAACACCATATATTTT	CASSLEQGAGNTIYF
TRBD1	-	TRBJ1-1	TRBV28	TGTGCCAGCAGCCCCTCTCGGACAGGGGGCTGGAACACTGAAGCTTTCTTT	CASSPSRTGGWNTEAFF
-	-	TRBJ2-5	TRBV14	TGTGCCAGCAGCCGGATTGGCGGCGGGGAGACCCAGTACTTC	CASSRIGGGETQYF
TRBD1	once	TRBJ1-1	TRBV19	TGTGCCAGTACCCACGGACAGGTTTTATGGACTGAAGCTTTCTTT	CASTHGQVLWTEAFF
TRBD1	-	TRBJ2-7	TRBV29-1	TGCAGCACCCCGGGACAGGGAACCTACGAGCAGTACTTC	CSTPGQGTYEQYF
-	-	TRBJ1-3	TRBV5-4	TGTGCCAGCAGCCCGGGCTGGGGCGCAAATGGAAACACCATATATTTT	CASSPGWGANGNTIYF
TRBD2	-	TRBJ2-1	TRBV19	TGTGCCAGTAGTAACGTAGCGGGGGGGCCCGGTTTCGATGAGCAGTTCTTC	CASSNVAGGPGFDEQFF
TRBD2	-	TRBJ2-3	TRBV30	TGTGCCTGGAGGAAGAGCGGGACCGTGCCAGATACGCAGTATTTT	CAWRKSGTVPDTQYF